This record covers a single T cell receptor (beta chain). The CDR3 runs to 17 residues. J gave up 4 bases and V 4 bases, and 14 bases lay outside the gene matches. CDR1 is SGHRS, CDR2 YFSETQ, per germline. This record comes from a study of response to subunit inactivated influenza vaccine. TCRdb analysed the RT-PCR reads with MiXCR anew, one entry per CDR3 protein. The sample yields roughly 500,000 distinct CDR3 sequences, under 30% seen once. The same sample was also studied in work on T cells expressing NK-cell markers. From that second work: TCR beta libraries carry UMIs added by 5'RACE template switching. The authors restricted sorting to alpha-beta TCR T cells with an anti-gamma-delta TCR antibody in several experiments. In a handful of donors, dominant NKG2C+ clonotypes were about 1.0-7.0% of CD8+ T cells.

The clonotype comes from a man aged 50-60 years who received an inactivated influenza vaccine. The chain links TRBV5-1 to TRBJ2-7; 10 bases match TRBD2. The material was CD4+ T cells sorted from PBMCs, obtained about 11 days after vaccination. CDR3 sequence (DNA): TGCGCCAGCAGCCCAATGGGGCGACGGACTAGCGGATACGAGCAGTACTTC. Protein sequence: CASSPMGRRTSGYEQYF. The variable domain in full, completed from reference TRBV5-1 and TRBJ2-7, reads KAGVTQTPRYLIKTRGQQVTLSCSPISGHRSVSWYQQTPGQGLQFLFEYFSETQRNKGNFPGRFSGRQFSNSRSEMNVSTLELGDSALYLCASSPMGRRTSGYEQYFGPGTRLTVT.